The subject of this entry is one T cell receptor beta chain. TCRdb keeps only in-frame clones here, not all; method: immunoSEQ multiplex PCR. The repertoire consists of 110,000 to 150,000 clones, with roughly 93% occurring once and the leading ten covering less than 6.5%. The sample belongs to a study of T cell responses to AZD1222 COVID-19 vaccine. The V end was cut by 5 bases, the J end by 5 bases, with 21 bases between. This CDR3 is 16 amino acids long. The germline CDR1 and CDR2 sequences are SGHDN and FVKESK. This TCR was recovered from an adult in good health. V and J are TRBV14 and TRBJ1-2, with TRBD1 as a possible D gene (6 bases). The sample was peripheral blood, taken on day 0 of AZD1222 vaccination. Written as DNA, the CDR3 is TGTGCCAGCAGCTACACAACAGGGTTCCGAAATTATGGCTACACCTTC. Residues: CASSYTTGFRNYGYTF.